The present T cell receptor (beta chain) was sequenced within a study of blood T cell repertoires in COVID-19. Study information: T cells, B-cell-depleted T cells, or PBMCs supplied cDNA or gDNA.

V dropped 6 bases and J dropped 4; count of bases not matched to a gene: 6. The CDR3 has 15 amino acids. Germline CDR1 MNHEY, CDR2 SVGAGI. TCRdb's table, derived via immunoSEQ multiplex PCR, lists solely in-frame clones and lacks some. Seen here are tens of thousands of clones, less than 90% observed once, and the top ten hold 7% to 10%. This clone is medium-sized within its sample. The sequencing sample was made of peripheral blood. The chain couples TRBV6-5 to TRBJ2-1, with TRBD2 matching 10 bases. This receptor was identified in a human donor in a cohort sampled during active COVID-19. CDR3 coding DNA: TGTGCCAGCAGCGAGGGACTAGCGAGGTACAATGAGCAGTTCTTC. Translating gives CASSEGLARYNEQFF.